The 18 T cell receptor beta chains below come from one sample, sequenced in a study of blood T cell repertoires in COVID-19. Sequenced by immunoSEQ multiplex PCR; TCRdb stores in-frame clones only, minus some. In the table there are 130,000 or so clones, 70% to 85% of which are singletons. The sample comprised peripheral blood. These receptors were obtained from an older woman with acute or convalescent COVID-19.

The chain links TRBV5-1 to TRBJ2-3; possible D gene TRBD2, 7 bases. CDR3 length equals 15 residues. CDR1 is SGHRS and CDR2 is YFSETQ in the germline V gene. The ends were cut back, 4 bases at V and 2 bases at J, with 14 bases in the middle. The chain's CDR3 is CASSVGGPDTDTQYF. DNA for the CDR3: TGCGCCAGCAGCGTCGGGGGGCCGGACACAGATACGCAGTATTTT.

This sequence joins TRBV6-5 and TRBJ1-1; D ambiguous. Germline V gene lookup returns CDR1 MNHEY and CDR2 SVGAGI. The CDR3 is 12 residues long. Trimming cost V 5 bases and J 3 bases, with 7 bases left between them. CDR3 amino acids: CASSKRDTEAFF. DNA of the CDR3: TGTGCCAGCAGTAAGAGGGACACTGAAGCTTTCTTT.

The J gene is TRBJ2-2, the V gene TRBV3-1 (or the pseudogene TRBV3-2), with a tentative D call TRBD2 (5 bases). Trimming left V 0 bases short and J 5 bases short, with 13 bases between. Germline V CDR1 and CDR2: LGHDT, YNNKEL (reference sequence). The CDR3 length is 16 residues. Here the CDR3 reads CASSQELTGRTGELFF. The CDR3 nucleotides read TGTGCCAGCAGCCAAGAGTTAACGGGGAGAACCGGGGAGCTGTTTTTT.

The chain carries TRBV11-1 and TRBJ1-1; D is ambiguous. The CDR3 contains 13 residues. Trimming removed 5 bases from V and 7 bases from J, with 14 bases in between. Germline CDR1 is SGHAT and CDR2 is FQDESV (reference sequence). The CDR3 loop is CASSPSHSFEAFF. In nucleotides, the CDR3 is TGTGCCAGCAGCCCGAGCCATAGTTTTGAAGCTTTCTTT.

This clone was seen a few times. J is TRBJ2-1 and V is TRBV6-5; the D is unclear. Per germline, CDR1 MNHEY and CDR2 SVGAGI. This CDR3 spans 14 amino acids. V was shortened by 7 bases and J by 0 bases, with 10 bases between the two germline ends. The CDR3 loop reads CASTPLSSYNEQFF. The CDR3 nucleotides read TGTGCCAGCACCCCCCTGAGCTCCTACAATGAGCAGTTCTTC.

This clone came up once. The chain recombines TRBV3-1 (or the pseudogene TRBV3-2) with TRBJ2-7; D might be TRBD1 (6 bases). V was cut by 4 bases and J by 3 bases, with 13 bases left in between. CDR1 is LGHDT, CDR2 YNNKEL, per germline (reference sequence). This CDR3 is built from 14 residues. In DNA, the CDR3 is TGTGCCAGCAGCCTGTATACAGGGAACTACGAGCAGTACTTC. Its protein is CASSLYTGNYEQYF.

The rearrangement joins TRBV19 to TRBJ2-4; 7 bases are shared with TRBD1. Per germline, CDR1 LNHDA and CDR2 SQIVND (reference sequence). Trimming took 5 bases from V and 1 from J; bases not matched to a gene: 2. This CDR3 is built from 14 residues. The CDR3 bases are TGTGCCAGTAGTGTACAGGGGGCCAAAAACATTCAGTACTTC. It translates to CASSVQGAKNIQYF.

J is TRBJ1-5 and V is TRBV10-3; 9 nucleotides line up with TRBD1. Germline-derived CDR1 and CDR2 are ENHRY and SYGVKD. There are 13 residues in the CDR3. The junction had 8 bases not matched to a gene; V was cut back by 11 bases and J by 6 bases. The CDR3 nucleotides are TGTGCCGTCCGGGACAGGGAATCTCAGCCCCAGCATTTT. Amino acids: CAVRDRESQPQHF.

This clone was seen a single time. The V gene is TRBV5-4, the J gene TRBJ2-6; possible D gene TRBD2, 5 bases. The CDR3 runs 17 residues. CDR1 and CDR2 from the germline V gene are SGHNT and YYREEE (reference sequence). The ends were cut back, 3 bases at V and 1 base at J, with 14 bases in the middle. CDR3 nucleotides: TGTGCCAGCAGCTCGGGGTTCGGGTTTTCTGGGGCCAACGTCCTGACTTTC. It is translated as CASSSGFGFSGANVLTF.

The gene calls are TRBV28 and TRBJ2-1; D possibly corresponds to TRBD1 (6 bases). This CDR3 has 12 amino acids. V was shortened by 6 bases and J by 9 bases, with 12 bases between the two germline ends. Germline CDR1 is MDHEN and CDR2 is SYDVKM. The CDR3 is CASSPNRVEQFF. In nucleotides, the CDR3 is TGTGCCAGCAGCCCCAACAGGGTTGAGCAGTTCTTC. Supplemented by reference TRBV28 and TRBJ2-1, the full variable domain reads DVKVTQSSRYLVKRTGEKVFLECVQDMDHENMFWYRQDPGLGLRLIYFSYDVKMKEKGDIPEGYSVSREKKERFSLILESASTNQTSMYLCASSPNRVEQFFGPGTRLTVL.

This chain uses TRBV5-1 with TRBJ1-2; 8 nucleotides match TRBD1. The ends lost 5 bases at V and 8 bases at J; junction bases unmatched: 20. Germline assignment: CDR1 SGHRS and CDR2 YFSETQ. The length of the CDR3 is 17 residues. The CDR3 DNA is TGCGCCAGCAGGGTCGGAGGGGGACAGGCAATTCTCAACGGCTACACCTTC. It encodes CASRVGGGQAILNGYTF.

The chain links TRBV19 to TRBJ1-5, with TRBD1 matching over 8 bases. There are 17 residues in the CDR3. The germline gives CDR1 LNHDA, CDR2 SQIVND (reference sequence). Trimming at V came to 0 bases and at J to 6 bases, leaving 10 bases not matched to a gene. The CDR3 DNA reads as TGTGCCAGTAGTATAGATCTCCGGACAGGGTCAGGTCAGCCCCAGCATTTT. Translation gives CASSIDLRTGSGQPQHF. The full variable domain, with the rest looked up from reference TRBV19 and TRBJ1-5, is DGGITQSPKYLFRKEGQNVTLSCEQNLNHDAMYWYRQDPGQGLRLIYYSQIVNDFQKGDIAEGYSVSREKKESFPLTVTSAQKNPTAFYLCASSIDLRTGSGQPQHFGDGTRLSIL.

This clone was counted only a few times. This rearrangement joins TRBV20-1 to TRBJ2-3; TRBD2 matches at 9 bases. The CDR3 covers 15 residues. V lost 3 bases to trimming and J lost 2 bases; unmatched junction nucleotides: 6. Germline loops: CDR1 DFQATT, CDR2 SNEGSKA (reference sequence). The CDR3 bases are TGCAGTGCTAGTGGGGCGGGGGGGACCACAGATACGCAGTATTTT. Protein product: CSASGAGGTTDTQYF.

The chain uses TRBV7-9 and TRBJ2-1, with a possible D match to TRBD2 (5 bases). The CDR3 runs to 14 residues. V lost 5 bases and J lost 6, with 14 bases in between. CDR1 and CDR2 from the germline V gene are SEHNR and FQNEAQ (reference sequence). DNA of the CDR3: TGTGCCAGCAGCCCCAGGTGGCTAGCCAATGAGCAGTTCTTC. Amino acid sequence: CASSPRWLANEQFF. Full variable domain (outside the CDR3, taken from reference TRBV7-9 and TRBJ2-1): DTGVSQNPRHKITKRGQNVTFRCDPISEHNRLYWYRQTLGQGPEFLTYFQNEAQLEKSRLLSDRFSAERPKGSFSTLEIQRTEQGDSAMYLCASSPRWLANEQFFGPGTRLTVL.

The V gene is TRBV3-1 (or the pseudogene TRBV3-2), the J gene TRBJ2-7; maybe TRBD1 (5 bases). Germline V lookup: CDR1 LGHDT, CDR2 YNNKEL (reference sequence). This CDR3 contains 14 residues. V dropped 4 bases and J dropped 6 bases, with 16 bases sitting between them. The CDR3 is CASSPSSRQSEQYF. In nucleotides, the CDR3 is TGTGCCAGCAGCCCTTCCAGTCGACAGTCCGAGCAGTACTTC.

The CDR3 region is CASSLAGGTGNTIYF. CDR3 nucleotide sequence: TGTGCCAGCAGCTTGGCAGGGGGCACTGGAAACACCATATATTTT. V usage is TRBV7-2 and J usage is TRBJ1-3; TRBD1 matches 8 bases. V was pared by 3 bases and J by 2 bases, with 3 bases of the junction left unmatched. CDR1 and CDR2 (germline): SGHTA, FQGNSA. The CDR3 is made up of 15 amino acids.

This chain uses TRBV3-1 (or the pseudogene TRBV3-2) with TRBJ1-3; the match to TRBD1 covers 9 bases. This CDR3 contains 16 residues. Germline V gives CDR1 LGHDT, CDR2 YNNKEL (reference sequence). The V segment lost 1 base and the J segment 4 bases; nucleotides outside the gene matches: 5. In DNA form, the CDR3 reads TGTGCCAGCAGCCAAGTACAGGGGGCTGGAGGAAACACCATATATTTT. It specifies CASSQVQGAGGNTIYF.

Only one count was recorded for this clone. The gene calls are TRBV2 and TRBJ1-5, with TRBD1 identical over 8 bases. This CDR3 comprises 13 residues. J gave up 4 bases and V 8 bases, and 4 bases lay outside the gene matches. The V gene's germline CDR1 is SNHLY and CDR2 FYNNEI. The CDR3 loop is CASGGQENQPQHF. The CDR3 DNA sequence: TGTGCCAGCGGGGGACAGGAGAATCAGCCCCAGCATTTT.